What follows are 12 T cell receptor beta chains derived from one specimen sequenced in a study of blood T cell repertoires in COVID-19. Measured with immunoSEQ multiplex PCR; TCRdb has only the in-frame clones, and not every one. The repertoire holds 150,000 or so clones, with roughly 90% as singletons. The sequencing sample was made of peripheral blood. These receptors were collected from a man in his fifties or sixties with active or convalescent COVID-19.

This clone has more than one count but fewer than ten. This chain links TRBV27 with TRBJ2-7; the D gene is possibly TRBD1 (6 bases). Looked up from germline, CDR1 is MNHEY and CDR2 is SMNVEV (reference sequence). CDR3 size: 13 residues. V lost 5 bases and J 4 bases, leaving 12 bases between the germline ends. CDR3 nucleotides: TGTGCCAGCAGTGTAAATCAGGGGTACGAGCAGTACTTC. It specifies CASSVNQGYEQYF.

The genes are TRBV6-5 and TRBJ1-2; 9 positions match TRBD1. Germline CDR1 is MNHEY and CDR2 is SVGAGI. V was pared by 0 bases and J by 7 bases, with 3 bases of the junction left unmatched. The CDR3 spans 14 residues. Here the CDR3 DNA reads TGTGCCAGCAGTTACTCCCGGACAGGGGCTGGCTACACCTTC. Its translation: CASSYSRTGAGYTF.

The rearrangement links TRBV18 to TRBJ1-3, with TRBD1 identical over 7 bases. Germline CDR1 KGHSH, CDR2 LQKENI. V gave up 5 bases and J gave up 0 bases; unmatched junction bases: 4. CDR3 length equals 15 residues. The CDR3: CASSLGQPSGNTIYF. CDR3 bases: TGTGCCAGCTCATTGGGACAGCCCTCTGGAAACACCATATATTTT.

This rearrangement joins TRBV4-2 to TRBJ1-1, with a tentative D call TRBD1 (5 bases). Germline V gene data show CDR1 as LGHNA and CDR2 as YNFKEQ. The CDR3 contains 16 residues. Trimming pared 1 base from V and 0 bases from J, leaving 12 bases between. The CDR3 sequence: CASSQGGESLNTEAFF. The DNA of the CDR3 is TGTGCCAGCAGCCAAGGGGGCGAGAGCTTGAACACTGAAGCTTTCTTT.

The chain employs TRBV5-6 and TRBJ2-3, with TRBD1 matching over 9 bases. J lost 3 bases, V lost 3 bases, and 8 bases had no gene match. The CDR3 runs 16 residues. Germline V gene sequence: CDR1 SGHDT, CDR2 YYEEEE. The CDR3 coding sequence is TGTGCCAGCAGCTGGTTCACCGGACAGGGGACAGATACGCAGTATTTT. Its translation: CASSWFTGQGTDTQYF. Full variable domain (missing parts from reference TRBV5-6 and TRBJ2-3): DAGVTQSPTHLIKTRGQQVTLRCSPKSGHDTVSWYQQALGQGPQFIFQYYEEEERQRGNFPDRFSGHQFPNYSSELNVNALLLGDSALYLCASSWFTGQGTDTQYFGPGTRLTVL.

The chain couples TRBV7-2 to TRBJ2-3; no definite D call. With 1 base removed from V and 6 bases from J, the gap between germline ends came to 8 bases. This CDR3 is built from 13 residues. Germline CDR1 and CDR2: SGHTA and FQGNSA. The CDR3 region is CASSLVEKDTQYF. As DNA, the CDR3 is TGTGCCAGCAGCTTAGTAGAGAAGGATACGCAGTATTTT.

The chain couples TRBV5-1 to TRBJ2-1, with 8 positions matching TRBD1. The V gene end was trimmed by 6 bases and the J gene end by 8 bases; junction bases not matched to a gene: 10. This CDR3 has 14 amino acids. The germline V gene has CDR1 SGHRS and CDR2 YFSETQ. CDR3 sequence: CASTHRTGWDEQFF. The CDR3 region has the DNA TGCGCCAGCACCCATCGGACAGGGTGGGATGAGCAGTTCTTC.

This chain joins TRBV19 and TRBJ2-1, with 14 bases that match TRBD2. The V gene's germline CDR1 is LNHDA and CDR2 SQIVND (reference sequence). V was clipped by 5 bases and J by 4 bases; unmatched bases: 4. CDR3 length: 16 residues. This CDR3 is CASSDRTSGGYNEQFF. CDR3 nucleotides: TGTGCCAGTAGTGATCGGACTAGCGGGGGGTACAATGAGCAGTTCTTC.

In DNA, the CDR3 is TGTGCCAGCAGCCCGGGACTAGCGGGATTACAGTACTTC. It specifies CASSPGLAGLQYF. This chain connects TRBV27 to TRBJ2-7; 13 bases line up with TRBD2. The J segment lost 10 bases and the V segment lost 6 bases, leaving 6 bases of the junction unmatched. Germline V gene lookup returns CDR1 MNHEY and CDR2 SMNVEV (reference sequence). This CDR3 contains 13 residues.

The chain recombines TRBV29-1 with TRBJ2-1; 9 nucleotides line up with TRBD1. Germline CDR1 and CDR2: SQVTM and ANQGSEA. Losses at the gene ends were 4 bases for V and 4 bases for J; bases not matched to a gene: 11. The CDR3 consists of 16 residues. The CDR3 here is CSVVVQSGQGYNEQFF. The CDR3 DNA sequence: TGCAGCGTTGTTGTCCAGTCGGGACAGGGTTACAATGAGCAGTTCTTC.

This clone came up once. The rearrangement uses TRBV9 and TRBJ1-1, with D possibly matching TRBD1 (6 bases). The V gene lost 1 base and the J gene lost 4 bases, with 11 bases spanning the gap. This CDR3 is built from 14 residues. In germline, CDR1 is SGDLS, CDR2 YYNGEE. The CDR3: CASSVSGGGTEAFF. Written as DNA, the CDR3 is TGTGCCAGCAGCGTATCGGGGGGCGGCACTGAAGCTTTCTTT.

CDR3 in amino acids: CASSFTGVGIPYEQYF. CDR3 DNA: TGTGCCAGCAGCTTTACAGGGGTAGGTATCCCCTACGAGCAGTACTTC. This chain uses TRBV5-6 with TRBJ2-7; 7 bases agree with TRBD1. With 2 bases clipped from V and 2 bases from J, the junction kept 10 bases outside the gene matches. Per germline, CDR1 SGHDT and CDR2 YYEEEE. The CDR3 runs 16 residues.